This T cell receptor beta chain was obtained from a study of CD8 T cells in Susac syndrome. CDR3 length equals 13 residues. Trimming cost V 0 bases and J 8 bases, with 10 bases left between them. Germline V CDR1 and CDR2: LGHDT, YNNKEL (reference sequence). cDNA came from about 0.5 to 1 ug RNA primed by random hexamers. The method of amplification for TCR beta CDR3 was immunoSEQ multiplex PCR, covering 54 Vbeta and 13 Jbeta. Each CDR3 protein gets one entry after TCRdb re-called the immunoSEQ multiplex PCR reads with MiXCR. The sample lists 55,000 to 70,000 distinct CDR3 sequences; 85% to 95% were seen once. CD8+ and CD4+ T cells from blood underwent TCR beta sequencing, which was carried out in a high-throughput format. Controls matched for sex and age were healthy donors. In contrast to the negatively isolated CD8+ and CD4+ T cells, TEMRA cells were FACS-enriched.

This chain links TRBV3-1 with TRBJ1-1; D gene unclear. The receptor was isolated from a human donor in good health. Material for sequencing was CD8+ T cells from PBMCs. CDR3 in DNA: TGTGCCAGCAGCCAAGATCCCTGGGGAGAAGCTTTCTTT. This translates into CASSQDPWGEAFF.